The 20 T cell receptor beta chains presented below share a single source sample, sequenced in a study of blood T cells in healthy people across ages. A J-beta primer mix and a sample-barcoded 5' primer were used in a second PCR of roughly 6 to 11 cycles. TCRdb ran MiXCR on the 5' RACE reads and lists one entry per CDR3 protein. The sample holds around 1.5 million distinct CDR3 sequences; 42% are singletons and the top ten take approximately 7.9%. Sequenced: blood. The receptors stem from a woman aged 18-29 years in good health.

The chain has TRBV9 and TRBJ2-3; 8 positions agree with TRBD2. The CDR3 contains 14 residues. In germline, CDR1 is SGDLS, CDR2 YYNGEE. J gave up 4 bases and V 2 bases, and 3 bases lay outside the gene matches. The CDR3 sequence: CASSVGLAADTQYF. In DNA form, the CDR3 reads TGTGCCAGCAGCGTCGGACTAGCTGCAGATACGCAGTATTTT. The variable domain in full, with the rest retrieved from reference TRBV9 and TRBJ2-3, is DSGVTQTPKHLITATGQRVTLRCSPRSGDLSVYWYQQSLDQGLQFLIQYYNGEERAKGNILERFSAQQFPDLHSELNLSSLELGDSALYFCASSVGLAADTQYFGPGTRLTVL.

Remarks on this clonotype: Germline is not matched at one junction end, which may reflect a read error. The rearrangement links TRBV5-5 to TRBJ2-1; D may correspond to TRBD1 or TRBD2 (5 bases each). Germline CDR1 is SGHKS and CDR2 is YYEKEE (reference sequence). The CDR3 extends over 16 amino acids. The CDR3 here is CASSLEAGPYYNEQFF. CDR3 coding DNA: TGTGCCAGCAGTTTGGAGGCAGGGCCGTACTACAATGAGCAGTTCTTC. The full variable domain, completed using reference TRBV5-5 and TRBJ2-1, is DAGVTQSPTHLIKTRGQQVTLRCSPISGHKSVSWYQQVLGQGPQFIFQYYEKEERGRGNFPDRFSARQFPNYSSELNVNALLLGDSALYLCASSLEAGPYYNEQFFGPGTRLTVL.

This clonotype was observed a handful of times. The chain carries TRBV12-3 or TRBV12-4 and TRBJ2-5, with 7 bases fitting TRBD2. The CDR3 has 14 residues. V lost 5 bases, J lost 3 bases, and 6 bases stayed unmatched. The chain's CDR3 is CASSTSEGKETQYF. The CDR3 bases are TGTGCCAGCAGTACTAGCGAGGGGAAAGAGACCCAGTACTTC.

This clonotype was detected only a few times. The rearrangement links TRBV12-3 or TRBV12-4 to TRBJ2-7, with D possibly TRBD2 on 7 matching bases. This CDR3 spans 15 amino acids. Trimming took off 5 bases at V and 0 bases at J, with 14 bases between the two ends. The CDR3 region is CASSPRGASSYEQYF. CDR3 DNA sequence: TGTGCCAGCAGTCCCCGGGGGGCTAGCTCCTACGAGCAGTACTTC.

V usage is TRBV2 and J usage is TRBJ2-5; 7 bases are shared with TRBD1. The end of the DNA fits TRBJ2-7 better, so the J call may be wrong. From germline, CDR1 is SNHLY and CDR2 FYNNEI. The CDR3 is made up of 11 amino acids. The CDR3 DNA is TGTGCCACTAGGGGGCAATACGAGCAGTACTTC. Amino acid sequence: CATRGQYEQYF.

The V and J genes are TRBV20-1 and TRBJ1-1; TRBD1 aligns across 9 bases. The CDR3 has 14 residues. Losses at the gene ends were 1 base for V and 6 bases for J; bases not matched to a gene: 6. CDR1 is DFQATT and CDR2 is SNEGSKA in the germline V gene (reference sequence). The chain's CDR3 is CSARVWDRDAEAFF. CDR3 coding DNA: TGCAGTGCTAGAGTTTGGGACAGGGACGCTGAAGCTTTCTTT.

CDR3: CASSQDGGTEQYF. The CDR3 DNA sequence: TGCGCCAGCAGCCAAGATGGGGGTACCGAGCAGTACTTC. The chain uses TRBV4-1 and TRBJ2-7, with D tentatively TRBD1 or TRBD2 (5 bases each). The CDR3 extends over 13 amino acids. Germline lookup yields CDR1 MGHRA and CDR2 YSYEKL. The ends were cut back, 0 bases at V and 6 bases at J, with 9 bases in the middle.

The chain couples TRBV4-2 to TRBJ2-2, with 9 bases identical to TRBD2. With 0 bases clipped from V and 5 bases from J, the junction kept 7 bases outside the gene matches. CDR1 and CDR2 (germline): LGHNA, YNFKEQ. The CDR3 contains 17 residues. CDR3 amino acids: CASSQDFLAGRTGELFF. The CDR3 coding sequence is TGTGCCAGCAGCCAAGATTTCCTAGCGGGGAGGACCGGGGAGCTGTTTTTT.

CDR3 sequence: CASSLSTGGSSPYEQYF. Written as DNA, the CDR3 is TGTGCCAGCAGCTTATCGACAGGGGGTTCCTCCCCCTACGAGCAGTACTTC. The chain uses TRBV11-2 and TRBJ2-7; 9 bases map to TRBD1. The CDR3 contains 17 residues. With 2 bases clipped from V and 2 bases from J, the junction kept 10 bases outside the gene matches. From germline, CDR1 is SGHAT and CDR2 FQNNGV.

The CDR3 sequence: CASSPHPEVNQPQHF. In DNA form, the CDR3 reads TGTGCCAGCAGTCCTCACCCTGAGGTCAATCAGCCCCAGCATTTT. The chain combines TRBV28 with TRBJ1-5; D ambiguous. V lost 5 bases and J lost 3, with 14 bases in between. The CDR3 totals 15 residues. Germline CDR1 reads MDHEN; CDR2 reads SYDVKM. Full variable domain (outside the CDR3, taken from reference TRBV28 and TRBJ1-5): DVKVTQSSRYLVKRTGEKVFLECVQDMDHENMFWYRQDPGLGLRLIYFSYDVKMKEKGDIPEGYSVSREKKERFSLILESASTNQTSMYLCASSPHPEVNQPQHFGDGTRLSIL.

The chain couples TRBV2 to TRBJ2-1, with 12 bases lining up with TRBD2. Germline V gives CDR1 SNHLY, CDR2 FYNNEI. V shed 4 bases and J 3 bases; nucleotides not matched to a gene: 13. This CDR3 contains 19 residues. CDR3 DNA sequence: TGTGCCAGCAGTGTGATCCCGGGACTAGCGGGTTCATTCTACAATGAGCAGTTCTTC. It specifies CASSVIPGLAGSFYNEQFF.

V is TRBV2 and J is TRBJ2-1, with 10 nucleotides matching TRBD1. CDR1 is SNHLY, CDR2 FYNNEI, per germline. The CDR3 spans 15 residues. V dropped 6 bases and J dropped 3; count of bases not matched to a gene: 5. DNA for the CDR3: TGTGCCAGCAGCGCGGACAGGGGGGACTACAATGAGCAGTTCTTC. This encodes CASSADRGDYNEQFF. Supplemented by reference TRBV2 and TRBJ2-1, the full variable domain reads EPEVTQTPSHQVTQMGQEVILRCVPISNHLYFYWYRQILGQKVEFLVSFYNNEISEKSEIFDDQFSVERPDGSNFTLKIRSTKLEDSAMYFCASSADRGDYNEQFFGPGTRLTVL.

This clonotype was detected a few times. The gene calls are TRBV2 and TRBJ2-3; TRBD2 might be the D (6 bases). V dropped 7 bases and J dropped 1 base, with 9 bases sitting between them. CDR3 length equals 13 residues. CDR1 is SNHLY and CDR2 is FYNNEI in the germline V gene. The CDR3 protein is CASTGDGTDTQYF. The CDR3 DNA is TGTGCCAGCACGGGGGATGGCACAGATACGCAGTATTTT.

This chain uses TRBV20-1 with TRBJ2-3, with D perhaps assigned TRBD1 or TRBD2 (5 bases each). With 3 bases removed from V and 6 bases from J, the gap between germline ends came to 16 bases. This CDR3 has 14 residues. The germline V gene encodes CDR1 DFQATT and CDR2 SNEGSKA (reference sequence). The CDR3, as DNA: TGCAGTGCTAGCCGGGACCCGACTACCGATACGCAGTATTTT. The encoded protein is CSASRDPTTDTQYF.

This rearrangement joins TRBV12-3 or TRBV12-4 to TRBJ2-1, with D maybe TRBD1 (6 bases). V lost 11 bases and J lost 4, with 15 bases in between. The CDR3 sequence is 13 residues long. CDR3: CAVQRDNYNEQFF. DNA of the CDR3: TGTGCCGTCCAACGGGACAATTACAATGAGCAGTTCTTC.

CDR3 nucleotides: TGTGCCAGCACACTAGGTTCCGGCGGGGAGCTGTTTTTT. The encoded protein is CASTLGSGGELFF. This chain joins TRBV12-3 or TRBV12-4 and TRBJ2-2; a weak D match, TRBD2 (5 bases). The CDR3 spans 13 residues. V was trimmed by 7 bases and J by 7 bases, leaving 13 bases between them.

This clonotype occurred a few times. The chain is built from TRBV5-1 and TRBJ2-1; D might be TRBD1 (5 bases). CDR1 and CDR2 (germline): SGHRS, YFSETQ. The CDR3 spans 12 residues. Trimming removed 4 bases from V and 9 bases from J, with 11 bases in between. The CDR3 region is CASSPGQGEQFF. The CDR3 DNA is TGCGCCAGCAGCCCGGGCCAGGGTGAGCAGTTCTTC.

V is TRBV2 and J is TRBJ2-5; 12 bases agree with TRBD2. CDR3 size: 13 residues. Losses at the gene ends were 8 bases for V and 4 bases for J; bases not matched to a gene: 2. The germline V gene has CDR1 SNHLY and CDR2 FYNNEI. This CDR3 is CASQLAGGETQYF. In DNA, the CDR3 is TGTGCCAGCCAACTAGCGGGGGGAGAGACCCAGTACTTC.

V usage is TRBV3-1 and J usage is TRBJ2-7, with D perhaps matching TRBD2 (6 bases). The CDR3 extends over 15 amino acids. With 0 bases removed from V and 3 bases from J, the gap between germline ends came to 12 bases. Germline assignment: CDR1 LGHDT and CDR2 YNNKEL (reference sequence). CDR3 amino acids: CASSQDSSTSYEQYF. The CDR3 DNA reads TGTGCCAGCAGCCAAGATTCGTCGACTAGCTACGAGCAGTACTTC.

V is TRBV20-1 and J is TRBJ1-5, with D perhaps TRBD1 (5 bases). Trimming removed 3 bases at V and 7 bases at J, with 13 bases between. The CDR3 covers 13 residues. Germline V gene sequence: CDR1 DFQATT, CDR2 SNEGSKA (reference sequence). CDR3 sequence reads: CSASWTRGQPQHF. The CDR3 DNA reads TGCAGTGCTAGTTGGACAAGGGGACAGCCCCAGCATTTT.